This T cell receptor (beta chain) was captured in a study of T cell responses to AZD1222 COVID-19 vaccine. At the level of the study: It was second doses at about 4 or about 12 weeks that were pooled.

About this clone: The antigen remains unidentified.

The method was immunoSEQ multiplex PCR; TCRdb's version includes in-frame clones alone and lacks a portion of them. Here the sample spans tens of thousands of clones, approximately 86% being singletons. In germline, CDR1 is WSHSY, CDR2 SAAADI. The CDR3 covers 17 residues. Trimming shortened V by 5 bases and J by 0 bases, and 19 bases separated the two germline ends. General study results and limits: Per reports, nearly half of all spike-specific TCRs target regions that are unmutated in variants.

This TCR was sampled from an adult in good health. The material was peripheral blood, obtained on day 0 of AZD1222 vaccination. The V and J genes are TRBV10-2 and TRBJ1-1; unclear D gene. The CDR3 protein is CASSIEGGPGMNTEAFF. CDR3 bases: TGCGCCAGCAGTATTGAGGGAGGGCCTGGAATGAACACTGAAGCTTTCTTT.